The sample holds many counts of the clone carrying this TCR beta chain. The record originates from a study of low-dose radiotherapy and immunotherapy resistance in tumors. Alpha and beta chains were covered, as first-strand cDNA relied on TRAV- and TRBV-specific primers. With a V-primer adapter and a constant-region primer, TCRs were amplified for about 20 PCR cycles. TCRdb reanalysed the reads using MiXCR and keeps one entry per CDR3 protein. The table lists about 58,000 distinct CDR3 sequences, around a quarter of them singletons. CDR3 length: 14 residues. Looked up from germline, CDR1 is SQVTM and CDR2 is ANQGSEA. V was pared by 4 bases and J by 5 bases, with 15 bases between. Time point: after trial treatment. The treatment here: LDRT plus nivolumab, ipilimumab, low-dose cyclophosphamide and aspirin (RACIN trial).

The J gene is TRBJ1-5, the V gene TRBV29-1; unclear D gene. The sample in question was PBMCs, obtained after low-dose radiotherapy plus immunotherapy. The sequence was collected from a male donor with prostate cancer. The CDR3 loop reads CSVVESTHDQPQHF. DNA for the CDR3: TGCAGCGTTGTTGAGTCGACCCATGATCAGCCCCAGCATTTT.